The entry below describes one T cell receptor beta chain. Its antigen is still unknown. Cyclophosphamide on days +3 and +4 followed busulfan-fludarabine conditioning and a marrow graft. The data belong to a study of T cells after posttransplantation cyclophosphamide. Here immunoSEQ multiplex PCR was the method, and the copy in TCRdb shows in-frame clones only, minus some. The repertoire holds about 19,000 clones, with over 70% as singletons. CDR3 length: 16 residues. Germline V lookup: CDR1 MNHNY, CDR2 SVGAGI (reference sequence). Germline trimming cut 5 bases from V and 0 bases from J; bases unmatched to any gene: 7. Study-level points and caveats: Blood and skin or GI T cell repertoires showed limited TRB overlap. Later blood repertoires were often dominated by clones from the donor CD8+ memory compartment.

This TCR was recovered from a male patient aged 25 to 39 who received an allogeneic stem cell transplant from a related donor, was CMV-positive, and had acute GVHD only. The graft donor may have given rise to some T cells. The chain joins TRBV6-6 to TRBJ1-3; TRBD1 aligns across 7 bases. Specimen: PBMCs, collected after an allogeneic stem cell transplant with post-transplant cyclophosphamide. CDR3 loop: CASSPGTANSGNTIYF. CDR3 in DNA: TGTGCCAGCAGTCCCGGGACAGCTAACTCTGGAAACACCATATATTTT.